This T cell receptor (beta chain) was profiled in a study of cytomegalovirus exposure and HLA in healthy donors. Study results and caveats: Researchers left out some V segments, among them TRBV6-2 and TRBV6-3, as indistinguishable.

Vbeta (60) and Jbeta (13) primers were used in the PCR. Generated by immunoSEQ multiplex PCR, the TCRdb table keeps only in-frame clones and is missing some. The data contain roughly 110,000 clones, around 70% of them singletons. Trimming took 5 bases from V and 3 from J; bases not matched to a gene: 11. Germline CDR1 SNHLY, CDR2 FYNNEI. The CDR3 runs 16 residues. This clone is a singleton in its sample. As yet, its antigen is unknown. The chain uses TRBV2 and TRBJ2-7; TRBD1 agrees at 9 bases. The sequencing sample was made of PBMCs. This clonotype originated in a boy aged 5-17 years in good health and CMV-seronegative. CDR3 nucleotide sequence: TGTGCCAGCAGTTTAAATCGGGGGACAGGGAGCTACGAGCAGTACTTC. Translated: CASSLNRGTGSYEQYF. Full variable domain (rest looked up from reference TRBV2 and TRBJ2-7): EPEVTQTPSHQVTQMGQEVILRCVPISNHLYFYWYRQILGQKVEFLVSFYNNEISEKSEIFDDQFSVERPDGSNFTLKIRSTKLEDSAMYFCASSLNRGTGSYEQYFGPGTRLTVT.